The 24 T cell receptor beta chains below were found in one sample sequenced in a study of breast tumors, draining lymph nodes, adjacent tissues. Breast cancer patients provided tissue from their axillary draining lymph nodes. A single record per CDR3 protein comes from TCRdb applying MiXCR to the multiplex PCR reads. The repertoire holds about 300,000 distinct CDR3 sequences, with more than 30% as singletons. Sequencing was performed on axillary lymph node tissue. These receptors all stem from a female donor with breast cancer. Some clones in this sample may be carry-over from other donors' samples.

At least ten counts were recorded for this clonotype. This CDR3 is CASCRSGRRVPGELFF. The CDR3 bases are TGTGCCAGCTGTAGAAGCGGGAGAAGGGTCCCCGGGGAGCTGTTTTTT. The rearrangement joins TRBV11-3 to TRBJ2-2; TRBD2 agrees at 8 bases. The CDR3 extends over 16 amino acids. After removal of 8 bases from V and 6 bases from J, the junction contained 14 bases not matched to a gene. The V gene's germline CDR1 is SGHNT and CDR2 YENEEA.

Ten or more counts support this clonotype. CDR3 nucleotides: TGTGCCAGCAGTGACCTTCTTGGGGATAGCAATCAGCCCCAGCATTTT. Amino acids: CASSDLLGDSNQPQHF. The gene calls are TRBV6-4 and TRBJ1-5, with unresolved D. CDR1 and CDR2 from the germline V gene are MRHNA and SNTAGT. The CDR3 sequence is 16 residues long. Trimming took 2 bases from V and 0 from J, leaving 11 bases between them.

The chain joins TRBV25-1 to TRBJ2-3; weak D call: TRBD1 (6 bases). The V gene's germline CDR1 is MGHDK and CDR2 SYGVNS. The CDR3 covers 13 residues. Trimming pared 4 bases from V and 4 bases from J, leaving 9 bases between. The CDR3 protein is CASSGTGSDTQYF. The CDR3 nucleotides are TGTGCCAGCAGTGGAACAGGGTCAGATACGCAGTATTTT.

Turning to this clonotype: This may be a read error: a much more frequent sequence differs by one nucleotide. The chain recombines TRBV12-3 or TRBV12-4 with TRBJ2-2; the D call may be TRBD1 or TRBD2 (6 bases each). CDR3 size: 14 residues. The CDR3 loop is CASSTPGDTGELSF. The CDR3 DNA reads TGTGCCAGCAGTACCCCGGGGGACACCGGGGAGCTGTCTTTT.

The chain joins TRBV19 to TRBJ2-2; tentative D call: TRBD1 (6 bases). Trimming pared 7 bases from V and 8 bases from J, leaving 8 bases between. The length of the CDR3 is 11 residues. Germline-derived CDR1 and CDR2 are LNHDA and SQIVND (reference sequence). The CDR3 nucleotides read TGTGCCAGTACCGGGACAGGGGAGCTGTTTTTT. Protein sequence: CASTGTGELFF.

This clonotype came up a few times. The chain is built from TRBV6-6 and TRBJ1-2; no reliable D call. The CDR3 spans 15 residues. V lost 0 bases and J 5 bases, leaving 13 bases between the germline ends. Per the germline V gene, CDR1 is MNHNY and CDR2 is SVGAGI (reference sequence). CDR3 DNA: TGTGCCAGCAGTTACTCGGGCAGGTGGCCATATGGCTACACCTTC. Translation gives CASSYSGRWPYGYTF.

J is TRBJ2-2 and V is TRBV6-2 or TRBV6-3; TRBD2 matches 7 bases. The CDR3 runs to 16 residues. The trim removed 8 bases at V and 5 bases at J, leaving 14 bases unmatched. In germline, CDR1 is MNHEY, CDR2 SVGEGT. CDR3 loop: CASVLADPGVTGELFF. The CDR3, as DNA: TGTGCCAGCGTTCTAGCGGACCCCGGGGTAACCGGGGAGCTGTTTTTT.

This clonotype showed up many times. The chain has TRBV7-8 and TRBJ2-3, with 9 bases matching TRBD2. J lost 6 bases, V lost 2 bases, and 12 bases had no gene match. Germline V CDR1 and CDR2: SGHVS, FQNEAQ. The CDR3 covers 17 residues. The CDR3 DNA follows: TGTGCCAGCAGCTTAAGGGGCGGGACTAGCCGTTCGGATACGCAGTATTTT. Translated, it gives CASSLRGGTSRSDTQYF.

There are many counts of this clonotype. The J gene is TRBJ2-3, the V gene TRBV6-6; TRBD2 agrees at 13 bases. Germline CDR1 MNHNY, CDR2 SVGAGI (reference sequence). This CDR3 spans 14 amino acids. The V and J ends lost 11 bases and 5 bases, in that order; junction bases with no gene match: 7. The CDR3 DNA reads TGTGCCTGCCGGACTAGCGGGAGTCGAGATACGCAGTATTTT. Its translation: CACRTSGSRDTQYF.

This chain joins TRBV9 and TRBJ1-5; D is unclear. The CDR3 is made up of 11 amino acids. The germline CDR1 and CDR2 sequences are SGDLS and YYNGEE. Trimming took 3 bases from V and 9 from J, leaving 7 bases between them. CDR3 protein: CASSAEGPQHF. The CDR3 coding sequence is TGTGCCAGCAGCGCAGAGGGGCCCCAGCATTTT.

This CDR3 reads CASSPSSGRRSQYF. Written as DNA, the CDR3 is TGTGCCAGCAGCCCCAGTAGCGGGAGGAGATCGCAGTATTTT. J is TRBJ2-3 and V is TRBV9; 10 bases agree with TRBD2. V was clipped by 4 bases and J by 10 bases; unmatched bases: 9. The CDR3 is 14 amino acids. The germline V gene encodes CDR1 SGDLS and CDR2 YYNGEE.

This clonotype was observed many times. The V and J genes are TRBV20-1 and TRBJ2-7; no firm D call. CDR1 DFQATT and CDR2 SNEGSKA come from the germline V gene (reference sequence). The V and J ends lost 7 bases and 3 bases respectively, with 13 bases between them. There are 12 residues in the CDR3. Written as DNA, the CDR3 is TGCAGTGTCCCCCAGTCGGGCTACGAGCAGTACTTC. Protein product: CSVPQSGYEQYF.

Note on this clonotype: A single base separates this from a much larger clone, so it may be a read error. The CDR3 ends on some other residue instead of the conserved phenylalanine or tryptophan, so this is likely a read error. The chain has TRBV6-4 and TRBJ1-5; D is unclear. Germline-derived CDR1 and CDR2 are MRHNA and SNTAGT. Trimming left V 6 bases short and J 3 bases short, with 9 bases between. The CDR3 consists of 13 residues. The CDR3 DNA follows: TGTGCCAGCAGCACAGAGCTCAATCAGCCCCAGCATTCT. It translates to CASSTELNQPQHS.

This clonotype was found many times. The rearrangement links TRBV20-1 to TRBJ2-1; TRBD1 is a possible D gene (5 bases). This CDR3 is 14 amino acids long. V was pared by 6 bases and J by 8 bases, with 20 bases between. Germline assignment: CDR1 DFQATT and CDR2 SNEGSKA (reference sequence). This CDR3 is CSAPLNWAGYEQFF. CDR3 sequence (DNA): TGCAGTGCACCACTCAATTGGGCAGGGTATGAGCAGTTCTTC.

This clonotype was recorded at least ten times. The V and J genes are TRBV5-1 and TRBJ2-7; 13 bases align to TRBD2. The germline CDR1 and CDR2 sequences are SGHRS and YFSETQ. CDR3 size: 14 residues. Germline trimming cut 7 bases from V and 2 bases from J; bases unmatched to any gene: 3. The CDR3 protein is CASSGLAGPYEQYF. CDR3 coding DNA: TGCGCCAGCTCGGGACTAGCGGGGCCCTACGAGCAGTACTTC. The full variable domain, in which reference TRBV5-1 and TRBJ2-7 provide the parts outside the CDR3, is KAGVTQTPRYLIKTRGQQVTLSCSPISGHRSVSWYQQTPGQGLQFLFEYFSETQRNKGNFPGRFSGRQFSNSRSEMNVSTLELGDSALYLCASSGLAGPYEQYFGPGTRLTVT.

This clonotype came up many times. The chain uses TRBV20-1 and TRBJ1-2, with D tentatively TRBD1 (6 bases). CDR3 length: 13 amino acids. Germline loops: CDR1 DFQATT, CDR2 SNEGSKA (reference sequence). V was shortened by 1 base and J by 1 base, with 7 bases between the two germline ends. The CDR3: CSARGGGNYGYTF. For the CDR3, the DNA is TGCAGTGCTAGAGGAGGGGGTAACTATGGCTACACCTTC.

This clonotype was picked up a small number of times. Just one base apart from a much larger clone, this may be a read error. The chain carries TRBV20-1 and TRBJ1-5; D is perhaps TRBD1 (5 bases). The CDR3 spans 14 residues. The V gene's germline CDR1 is DFQATT and CDR2 SNEGSKA (reference sequence). The CDR3 is CSASMGTDGQPRHF. Written as DNA, the CDR3 is TGCAGTGCTAGTATGGGGACGGACGGCCAGCCCCGGCATTTT.

In this sample, this clonotype turned up many times. This chain connects TRBV20-1 to TRBJ2-7; 7 bases are shared with TRBD1. The CDR3 is 13 amino acids. Looked up from germline, CDR1 is DFQATT and CDR2 is SNEGSKA (reference sequence). J was trimmed by 4 bases and V by 5 bases; bases with no gene match: 8. CDR3: CSASQGPAYEQYF. CDR3 nucleotides: TGCAGTGCTTCACAGGGGCCGGCTTACGAGCAGTACTTC.

This clonotype was found many times. The V and J genes are TRBV6-1 and TRBJ2-2; D unclear. From germline, CDR1 is MNHNS and CDR2 SASEGT. The CDR3 is 15 amino acids. The V end was cut by 7 bases, the J end by 8 bases, with 20 bases between. CDR3 DNA: TGTGCCAGCACCGCACCGGGCGCTGCGTCGGGGGAGCTGTTTTTT. It yields the protein CASTAPGAASGELFF.

This clonotype showed up many times. This sequence joins TRBV5-6 and TRBJ1-3, with unresolved D. The CDR3 runs to 15 residues. With 1 base removed from V and 1 base from J, the gap between germline ends came to 9 bases. Germline-derived CDR1 and CDR2 are SGHDT and YYEEEE. CDR3 coding DNA: TGTGCCAGCAGCTTGTTTGGGGTATCTGGAAACACCATATATTTT. This codes for CASSLFGVSGNTIYF. The full variable domain, in which reference TRBV5-6 and TRBJ1-3 provide the parts outside the CDR3, is DAGVTQSPTHLIKTRGQQVTLRCSPKSGHDTVSWYQQALGQGPQFIFQYYEEEERQRGNFPDRFSGHQFPNYSSELNVNALLLGDSALYLCASSLFGVSGNTIYFGEGSWLTVV.

This clonotype was seen many times. The J gene is TRBJ1-4, the V gene TRBV6-5, with TRBD1 matching 9 bases. After removal of 3 bases from V and 5 bases from J, the junction contained 4 bases not matched to a gene. This CDR3 contains 15 residues. Germline V lookup: CDR1 MNHEY, CDR2 SVGAGI. The CDR3 DNA reads as TGTGCCAGCAGTTATTCCGGGACAGGGAATGAAAAACTGTTTTTT. This encodes CASSYSGTGNEKLFF.

This clonotype was counted ten times or more. This chain connects TRBV19 to TRBJ2-5; possible D gene TRBD1, 6 bases. The germline V gene encodes CDR1 LNHDA and CDR2 SQIVND (reference sequence). The CDR3 covers 13 residues. Between the trimmed V and J ends, which lost 6 bases and 2 bases, there was a span of 10 bases. Here the CDR3 DNA reads TGTGCCAGTAGCCTAGACAGGCAAGAGACCCAGTACTTC. Translated: CASSLDRQETQYF.

This chain connects TRBV15 to TRBJ1-2, with D maybe TRBD1 (6 bases). The CDR3 length is 15 residues. Germline-derived CDR1 and CDR2 are LNHNV and YYDKDF (reference sequence). V was shortened by 5 bases and J by 6 bases, with 19 bases between the two germline ends. The CDR3 coding sequence is TGTGCCACCAGCCCTGGGGCAGGGGCATCTAATGGCTACACCTTC. Residues: CATSPGAGASNGYTF.

This clonotype appeared a few times. The genes are TRBV5-1 and TRBJ2-1; TRBD2 matches 7 bases. The V segment lost 5 bases and the J segment 0 bases; nucleotides outside the gene matches: 8. The CDR3 runs 16 residues. Germline-derived CDR1 and CDR2 are SGHRS and YFSETQ. The chain's CDR3 is CASSLGGVGSYNEQFF. DNA of the CDR3: TGCGCCAGCAGTCTGGGGGGGGTCGGCTCCTACAATGAGCAGTTCTTC.